This T cell receptor (beta chain) was found in a study of T cell changes during pregnancy in multiple sclerosis. The table came from immunoSEQ multiplex PCR; TCRdb's copy has only in-frame clones and leaves some out. Seen here are some 120,000 clones, about 94% observed once, and the top ten hold roughly 1.4%. V was clipped by 3 bases and J by 6 bases, with 17 bases between them. The CDR3 contains 15 residues. Germline V gene lookup returns CDR1 KGHSH and CDR2 LQKENI. The source was peripheral blood, collected in the third trimester of pregnancy. This chain links TRBV18 with TRBJ1-2; D is possibly TRBD1 (6 bases). The receptor was isolated from a female donor with multiple sclerosis, enrolled in a pregnancy study. The CDR3, as DNA: TGTGCCAGCTCACCCTTCGATGGCAGGGGACATGGCTACACCTTC. Its translation is CASSPFDGRGHGYTF.